The next 12 T cell receptor beta chains were all read from a single sample in a study of human T cells and chemical hapten exposure. Each CDR3 protein is one row after TCRdb ran MiXCR on the RACE reads. The sample shows about 45,000 distinct CDR3 sequences, 4.4% of them seen only once. Time point in this sample: healthy volunteer bleed at 2 weeks. Unfractionated whole blood yielded total RNA. The sample comprised whole blood. Source of these receptors: a human donor in good health. Some clones in this sample may be carry-over from other donors' samples.

In this sample, this clonotype turned up many times. For the CDR3, the DNA is TGTGCCAGCAGCGGACAGGGTTCGATACGGGGCACTGAAGCTTTCTTT. Translated, it gives CASSGQGSIRGTEAFF. V usage is TRBV12-3 or TRBV12-4 and J usage is TRBJ1-1; 8 nucleotides line up with TRBD1. J gave up 4 bases and V 6 bases, and 13 bases lay outside the gene matches. This CDR3 comprises 16 residues.

This clonotype was detected many times. This chain joins TRBV28 and TRBJ2-1; 8 bases are shared with TRBD2. J gave up 10 bases and V 7 bases, and 15 bases lay outside the gene matches. Germline CDR1 reads MDHEN; CDR2 reads SYDVKM. CDR3 length: 15 residues. The CDR3 spells CASIPLVGRAVEQFF. In DNA form, the CDR3 reads TGTGCCAGCATTCCTCTCGTCGGGAGGGCCGTGGAGCAGTTCTTC.

This clonotype has a count of ten or more. The chain links TRBV5-1 to TRBJ2-3; the match to TRBD2 covers 7 bases. CDR1 and CDR2 from the germline V gene are SGHRS and YFSETQ. Trimming took 4 bases from V and 1 from J; bases not matched to a gene: 9. This CDR3 contains 16 residues. The CDR3, as DNA: TGCGCCAGCAGCCGCCTGACTAGCAGAGGCACAGATACGCAGTATTTT. This sequence encodes CASSRLTSRGTDTQYF.

This clonotype was observed many times. The genes are TRBV10-1 and TRBJ1-2; TRBD1 agrees at 7 bases. V shed 7 bases and J 3 bases; nucleotides not matched to a gene: 2. The CDR3 sequence is 12 residues long. The germline V gene has CDR1 WNHNN and CDR2 SYGVQD (reference sequence). CDR3 DNA: TGCGCCAGCATGAGGGGGCACTATGGCTACACCTTC. Translation gives CASMRGHYGYTF.

The chain uses TRBV11-2 and TRBJ2-2, with D possibly TRBD1 on 5 matching bases. CDR3 size: 14 residues. The germline gives CDR1 SGHAT, CDR2 FQNNGV. Trimming pared 3 bases from V and 1 base from J, leaving 6 bases between. CDR3 sequence: CASSFGQNTGELFF. The CDR3 DNA is TGTGCCAGCAGCTTCGGACAGAACACCGGGGAGCTGTTTTTT.

This clonotype was seen more than once but under ten times. The chain employs TRBV24-1 and TRBJ1-5, with D uncertain. CDR1 KGHDR and CDR2 SFDVKD come from the germline V gene. This CDR3 has 12 amino acids. Trimming took off 9 bases at V and 0 bases at J, with 5 bases between the two ends. The CDR3 DNA sequence: TGTGCCACCGAAAATAGCAATCAGCCCCAGCATTTT. Its protein product is CATENSNQPQHF.

This clonotype was observed a handful of times. This chain joins TRBV28 and TRBJ1-5, with a tentative D call TRBD1 (6 bases). Per the germline V gene, CDR1 is MDHEN and CDR2 is SYDVKM. This CDR3 has 13 amino acids. V shed 2 bases and J shed 7 bases, with 9 bases lying between them. The CDR3 DNA reads TGTGCCAGCAGTTTAGAGGGACAACAGCCCCAGCATTTT. Translation: CASSLEGQQPQHF.

The chain combines TRBV18 with TRBJ1-1, with D possibly being TRBD1 (5 bases). V was shortened by 3 bases and J by 8 bases, with 10 bases between the two germline ends. The CDR3 extends over 12 amino acids. Germline CDR1 is KGHSH and CDR2 is LQKENI. This chain's CDR3 is CASSPTEGEAFF. Written as DNA, the CDR3 is TGTGCCAGCTCACCGACAGAGGGGGAAGCTTTCTTT.

This clonotype has a count of ten or more. The chain is built from TRBV19 and TRBJ2-2; TRBD1 or TRBD2 may be the D gene (6 bases each). CDR3 length: 15 amino acids. The germline gives CDR1 LNHDA, CDR2 SQIVND (reference sequence). Between the trimmed V and J ends, which lost 7 bases and 4 bases, there was a span of 16 bases. The CDR3 DNA reads as TGTGCCAGTACCCATACTCGGGGGCCCACCGGGGAGCTGTTTTTT. Its protein product is CASTHTRGPTGELFF.

The table lists this clonotype with many counts. The CDR3 DNA sequence: TGCGCCAGCAGGCAACCGGGGACTAGCGGGAACTCAGATACGCAGTATTTT. Residues: CASRQPGTSGNSDTQYF. This chain connects TRBV4-1 to TRBJ2-3; 13 positions match TRBD2. The CDR3 covers 17 residues. The J segment lost 4 bases and the V segment lost 6 bases, leaving 10 bases of the junction unmatched. Germline V CDR1 and CDR2: MGHRA, YSYEKL.

The V gene is TRBV5-6, the J gene TRBJ1-1; 10 bases are a match to TRBD1. Trimming at V came to 4 bases and at J to 1 base, leaving 10 bases not matched to a gene. The CDR3 extends over 17 amino acids. Germline V lookup: CDR1 SGHDT, CDR2 YYEEEE. For the CDR3, the DNA is TGTGCCAGCAGCGGTGCCGGGACAGGGGCGAAGAACACTGAAGCTTTCTTT. Translation gives CASSGAGTGAKNTEAFF.

This clonotype was counted many times. The gene calls are TRBV7-2 and TRBJ2-3, with D perhaps assigned TRBD1 or TRBD2 (5 bases each). CDR1 SGHTA and CDR2 FQGNSA come from the germline V gene. The CDR3 extends over 17 amino acids. V was trimmed by 5 bases and J by 2 bases, leaving 20 bases between them. The CDR3 DNA follows: TGTGCCAGCAGCCCGTATAAACTAGTTGGACACACAGATACGCAGTATTTT. It yields the protein CASSPYKLVGHTDTQYF.